The TCR beta chain described here comes from a study of cytomegalovirus exposure and HLA in healthy donors. Amplification used 60 Vbeta primers and 13 Jbeta primers. The protocol was immunoSEQ multiplex PCR, while the TCRdb copy is restricted to in-frame clones and leaves out a portion. The data show about 190,000 clones, 80% seen once. General study points: Later work associated roughly 17,000 TCR beta sequences with HLA alleles at 0.05 false discovery rate. It was likely that a cluster of highly shared sequence variants was a sequencing artifact.

Trimming left V 3 bases short and J 11 bases short, with 16 bases between. The CDR3 length is 13 residues. Germline-derived CDR1 and CDR2 are LNHDA and SQIVND (reference sequence). Donors likely had unrecorded immune exposures despite being nominally healthy when sampled. Remarks on this clone: The antigen remains unidentified.

This chain connects TRBV19 to TRBJ1-1; D call uncertain. The clonotype originates from a man in his forties in good health and CMV-seropositive. The sequenced material came from PBMCs. CDR3 loop: CASSIEMGRSAFF. The DNA of the CDR3 is TGTGCCAGTAGTATCGAGATGGGCAGGTCGGCTTTCTTT.